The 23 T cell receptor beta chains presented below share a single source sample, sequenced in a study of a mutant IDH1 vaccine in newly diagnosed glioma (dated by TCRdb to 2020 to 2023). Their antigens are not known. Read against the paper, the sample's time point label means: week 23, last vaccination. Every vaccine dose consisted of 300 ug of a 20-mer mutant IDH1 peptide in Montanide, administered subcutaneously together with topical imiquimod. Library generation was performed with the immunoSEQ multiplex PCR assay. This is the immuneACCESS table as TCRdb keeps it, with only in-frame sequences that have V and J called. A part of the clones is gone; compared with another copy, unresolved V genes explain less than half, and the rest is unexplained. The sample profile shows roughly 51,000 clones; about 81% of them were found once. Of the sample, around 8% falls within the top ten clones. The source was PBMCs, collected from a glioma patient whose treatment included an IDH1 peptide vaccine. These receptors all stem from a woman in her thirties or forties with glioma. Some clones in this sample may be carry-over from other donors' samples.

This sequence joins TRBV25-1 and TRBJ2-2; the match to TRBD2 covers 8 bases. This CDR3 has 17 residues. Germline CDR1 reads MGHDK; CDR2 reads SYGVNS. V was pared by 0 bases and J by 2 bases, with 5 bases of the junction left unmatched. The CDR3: CASSEYPGGLNTGELFF. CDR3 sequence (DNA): TGTGCCAGCAGTGAATATCCGGGGGGGCTTAACACCGGGGAGCTGTTTTTT.

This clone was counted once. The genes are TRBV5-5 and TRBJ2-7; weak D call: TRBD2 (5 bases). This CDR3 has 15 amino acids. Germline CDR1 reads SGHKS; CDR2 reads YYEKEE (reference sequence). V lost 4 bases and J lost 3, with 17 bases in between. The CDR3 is CASSAFPGSSYEQYF. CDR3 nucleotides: TGTGCCAGCAGCGCCTTCCCGGGAAGCAGCTACGAGCAGTACTTC.

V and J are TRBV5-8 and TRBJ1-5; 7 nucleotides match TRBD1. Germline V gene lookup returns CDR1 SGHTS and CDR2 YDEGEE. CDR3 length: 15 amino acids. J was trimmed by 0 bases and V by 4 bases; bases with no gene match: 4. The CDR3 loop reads CASSKGQHSNQPQHF. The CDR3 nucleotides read TGTGCCAGCAGCAAGGGACAGCATAGCAATCAGCCCCAGCATTTT.

CDR3 in amino acids: CASSFRGRGWGRGNQPQHF. CDR3 nucleotide sequence: TGTGCCAGCAGTTTCAGGGGGCGGGGGTGGGGTAGGGGCAATCAGCCCCAGCATTTT. The chain carries TRBV27 and TRBJ1-5; 8 bases fit TRBD1. J gave up 2 bases and V 3 bases, and 15 bases lay outside the gene matches. The CDR3 covers 19 residues. Germline lookup yields CDR1 MNHEY and CDR2 SMNVEV (reference sequence).

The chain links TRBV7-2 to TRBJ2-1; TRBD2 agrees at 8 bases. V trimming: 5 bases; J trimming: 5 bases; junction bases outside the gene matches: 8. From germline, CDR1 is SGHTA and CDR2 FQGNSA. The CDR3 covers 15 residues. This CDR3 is CASSRPGGKDNEQFF. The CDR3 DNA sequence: TGTGCCAGCAGCCGGCCGGGGGGGAAAGACAATGAGCAGTTCTTC.

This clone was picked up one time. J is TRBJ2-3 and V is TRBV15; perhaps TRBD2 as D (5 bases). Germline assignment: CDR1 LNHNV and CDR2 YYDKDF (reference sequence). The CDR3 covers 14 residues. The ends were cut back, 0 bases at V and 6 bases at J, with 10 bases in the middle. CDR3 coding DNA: TGTGCCACCAGCAGAGATATCTCGGGGGATACGCAGTATTTT. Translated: CATSRDISGDTQYF.

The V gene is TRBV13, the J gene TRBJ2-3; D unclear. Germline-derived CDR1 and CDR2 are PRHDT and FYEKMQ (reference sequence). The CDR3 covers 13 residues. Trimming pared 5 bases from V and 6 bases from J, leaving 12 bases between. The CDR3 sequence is CASSPGPRDTQYF. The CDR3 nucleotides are TGTGCCAGCAGCCCAGGACCGAGGGATACGCAGTATTTT.

This CDR3 is CASSFDRVDEKLFF. CDR3 DNA: TGTGCCAGCAGCTTTGACAGGGTCGATGAAAAACTGTTTTTT. V and J are TRBV5-6 and TRBJ1-4; 7 bases are a match to TRBD1. CDR1 and CDR2 (germline): SGHDT, YYEEEE. With 2 bases clipped from V and 6 bases from J, the junction kept 4 bases outside the gene matches. The CDR3 loop spans 14 amino acids.

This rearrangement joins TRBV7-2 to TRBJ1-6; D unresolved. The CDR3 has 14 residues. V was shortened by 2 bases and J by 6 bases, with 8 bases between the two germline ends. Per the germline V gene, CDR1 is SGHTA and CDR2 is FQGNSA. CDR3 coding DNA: TGTGCCAGCAGCTTACTACACTTTAATTCACCCCTCCACTTT. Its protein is CASSLLHFNSPLHF.

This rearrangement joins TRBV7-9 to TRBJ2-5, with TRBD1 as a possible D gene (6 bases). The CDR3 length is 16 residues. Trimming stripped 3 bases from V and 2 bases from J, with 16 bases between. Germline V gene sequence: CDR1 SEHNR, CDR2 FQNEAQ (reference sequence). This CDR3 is CASSFGQRINQETQYF. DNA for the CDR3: TGTGCCAGCAGCTTTGGACAGCGGATCAATCAAGAGACCCAGTACTTC.

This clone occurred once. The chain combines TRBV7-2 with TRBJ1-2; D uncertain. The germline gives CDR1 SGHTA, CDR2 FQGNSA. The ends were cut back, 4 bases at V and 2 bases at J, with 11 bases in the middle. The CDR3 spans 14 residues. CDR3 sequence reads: CASSSNMGNYGYTF. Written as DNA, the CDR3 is TGTGCCAGCAGCTCCAACATGGGAAACTATGGCTACACCTTC.

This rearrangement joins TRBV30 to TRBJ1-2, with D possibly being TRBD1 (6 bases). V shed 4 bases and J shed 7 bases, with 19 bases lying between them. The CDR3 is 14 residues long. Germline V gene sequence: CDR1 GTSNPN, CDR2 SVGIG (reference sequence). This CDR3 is CAWTPDRSLSGYTF. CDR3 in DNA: TGTGCCTGGACCCCGGACAGATCCCTTTCTGGCTACACCTTC.

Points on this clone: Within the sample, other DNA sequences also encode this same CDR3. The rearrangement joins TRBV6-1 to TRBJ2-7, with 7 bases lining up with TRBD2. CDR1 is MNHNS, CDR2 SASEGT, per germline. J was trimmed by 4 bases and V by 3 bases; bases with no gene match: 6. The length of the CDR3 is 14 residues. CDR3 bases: TGTGCCAGCAGTGAGGGGCTAGCGGAATACGAGCAGTACTTC. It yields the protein CASSEGLAEYEQYF.

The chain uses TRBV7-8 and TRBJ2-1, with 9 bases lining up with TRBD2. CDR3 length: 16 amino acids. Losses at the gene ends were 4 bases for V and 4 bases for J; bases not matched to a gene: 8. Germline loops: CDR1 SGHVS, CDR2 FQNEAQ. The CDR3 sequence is CASSYSPAGGYNEQFF. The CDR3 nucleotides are TGTGCCAGCAGCTACTCCCCAGCGGGGGGTTACAATGAGCAGTTCTTC.

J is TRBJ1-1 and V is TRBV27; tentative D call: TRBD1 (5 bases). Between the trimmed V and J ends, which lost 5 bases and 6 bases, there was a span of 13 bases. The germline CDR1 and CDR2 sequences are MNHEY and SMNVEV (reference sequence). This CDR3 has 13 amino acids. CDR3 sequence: CASSLPGAPEAFF. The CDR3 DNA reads TGTGCCAGCAGTCTCCCTGGGGCCCCTGAAGCTTTCTTT.

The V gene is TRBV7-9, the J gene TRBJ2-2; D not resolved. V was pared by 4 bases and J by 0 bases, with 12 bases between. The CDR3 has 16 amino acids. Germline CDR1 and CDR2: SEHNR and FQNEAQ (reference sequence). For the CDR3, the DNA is TGTGCCAGCAGCTCCCCGGAAAGGCCGAACACCGGGGAGCTGTTTTTT. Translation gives CASSSPERPNTGELFF.

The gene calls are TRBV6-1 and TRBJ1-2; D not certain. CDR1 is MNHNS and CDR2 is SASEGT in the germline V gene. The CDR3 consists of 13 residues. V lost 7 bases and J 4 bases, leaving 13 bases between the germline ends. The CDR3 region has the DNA TGTGCCAGCAACCGCGGGAGCGCCTATGGCTACACCTTC. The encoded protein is CASNRGSAYGYTF.

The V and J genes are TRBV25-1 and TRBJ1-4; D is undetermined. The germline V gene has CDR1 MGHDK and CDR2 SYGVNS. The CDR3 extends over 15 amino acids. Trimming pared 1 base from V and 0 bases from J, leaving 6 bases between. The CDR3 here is CASSEFRATNEKLFF. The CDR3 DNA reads TGTGCCAGCAGTGAATTTCGAGCAACTAATGAAAAACTGTTTTTT.

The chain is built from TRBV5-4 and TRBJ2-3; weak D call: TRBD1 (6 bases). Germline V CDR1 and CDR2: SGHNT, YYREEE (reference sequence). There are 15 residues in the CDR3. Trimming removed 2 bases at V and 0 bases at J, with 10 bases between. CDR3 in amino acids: CASSLDRISTDTQYF. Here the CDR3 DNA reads TGTGCCAGCAGCTTAGACAGGATTAGCACAGATACGCAGTATTTT.

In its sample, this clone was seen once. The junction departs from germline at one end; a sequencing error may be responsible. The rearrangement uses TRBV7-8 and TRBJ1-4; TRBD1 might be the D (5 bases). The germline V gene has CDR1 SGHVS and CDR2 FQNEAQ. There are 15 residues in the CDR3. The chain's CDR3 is CASRLAGGKTGKLFF. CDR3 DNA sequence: TGTGCCAGCAGATTAGCTGGCGGCAAAACAGGAAAACTGTTTTTT. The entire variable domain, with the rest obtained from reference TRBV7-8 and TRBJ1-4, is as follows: GAGVSQSPRYKVAKRGQDVALRCDPISGHVSLFWYQQALGQGPEFLTYFQNEAQLDKSGLPSDRFFAERPEGSVSTLKIQRTQQEDSAVYLCASRLAGGKTGKLFFGSGTQLSVL.

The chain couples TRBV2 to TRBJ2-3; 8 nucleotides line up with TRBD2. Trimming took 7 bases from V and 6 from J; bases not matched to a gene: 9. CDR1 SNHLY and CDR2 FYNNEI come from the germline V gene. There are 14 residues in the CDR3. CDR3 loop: CASKTRGGADTQYF. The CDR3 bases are TGTGCCAGCAAGACCCGGGGGGGAGCGGATACGCAGTATTTT.

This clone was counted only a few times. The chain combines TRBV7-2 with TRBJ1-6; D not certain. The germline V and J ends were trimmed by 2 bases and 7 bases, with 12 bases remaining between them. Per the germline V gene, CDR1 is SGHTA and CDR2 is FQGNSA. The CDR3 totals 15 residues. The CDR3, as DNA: TGTGCCAGCAGCTTACTCCCAGGTTCAAATTCACCCCTCCACTTT. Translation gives CASSLLPGSNSPLHF.

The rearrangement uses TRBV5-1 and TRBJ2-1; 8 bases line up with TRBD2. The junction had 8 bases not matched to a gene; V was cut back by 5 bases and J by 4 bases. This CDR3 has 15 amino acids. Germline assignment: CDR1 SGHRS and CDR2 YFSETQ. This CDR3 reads CASRVGAGDYNEQFF. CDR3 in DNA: TGCGCCAGCAGAGTGGGAGCGGGGGATTACAATGAGCAGTTCTTC.